This T cell receptor beta chain was retrieved from a study of T-cell memory formation after mild COVID-19. One entry per CDR3 protein, called by TCRdb with MiXCR from the 5' RACE reads. The repertoire holds 380,000 or so distinct CDR3 sequences, roughly 14% seen once, with around a fifth in the top ten. Germline-derived CDR1 and CDR2 are ENHRY and SYGVKD. Between the trimmed V and J ends, which lost 2 bases and 8 bases, there was a span of 12 bases. The CDR3 extends over 13 amino acids. Sequencing was performed on PBMCs or a T cell subset sorted from them (not recorded which). The receptor was derived from a man aged 18 to 29 who had mild COVID-19 (a few samples of this study predate the infection). Cell type and time point are not known. The V call is TRBV10-3, the J call TRBJ1-2; D may be TRBD1 (6 bases). The CDR3 DNA is TGTGCCATCAGTGAGAACGCAGGGGTGGGCTACACCTTC. As protein: CAISENAGVGYTF.